This T cell receptor beta chain was sequenced in a study of blood T cell repertoires in COVID-19. The germline CDR1 and CDR2 sequences are SNHLY and FYNNEI. This CDR3 has 12 residues. Trimming stripped 6 bases from V and 7 bases from J, with 10 bases between. Clones were sequenced by immunoSEQ multiplex PCR, and TCRdb holds only the in-frame ones, with some missing. Of hundreds of thousands of clones listed, about 87% are singletons. This TCR came from a woman aged 50 to 65 who had recovered from COVID-19. Sequenced material: PBMCs or T cells enriched from blood (not recorded which). The chain links TRBV2 to TRBJ2-1, with D possibly being TRBD2 (6 bases). Written as DNA, the CDR3 is TGTGCCAGCAGGTTACTAGCAAATGAGCAGTTCTTC. This translates into CASRLLANEQFF.